Listed here is a single T cell receptor (beta chain). Random hexamers were used to reverse transcribe the RNA input (about 0.5 to 1 ug). The amplification used immunoSEQ multiplex PCR on TCR beta CDR3; it spanned 54 Vbeta and 13 Jbeta. TCRdb processed the immunoSEQ multiplex PCR reads anew with MiXCR; each CDR3 protein has one entry. Of some 150,000 distinct CDR3 sequences detected, around 95% appear once; the ten largest clones hold 0.16%. The record originates from a study of CD8 T cells in Susac syndrome. The CDR3 is made up of 14 amino acids. V lost 3 bases and J 4 bases, leaving 12 bases between the germline ends. Germline-derived CDR1 and CDR2 are LGHDT and YNNKEL (reference sequence).

J is TRBJ2-5 and V is TRBV3-1, with D hard to call. Sequenced sample: CD4+ T cells from PBMCs. The sequence derives from a human donor with Susac syndrome. For the CDR3, the DNA is TGTGCCAGCAGCCAGACGGCTAGAGGAGAGACCCAGTACTTC. Its translation is CASSQTARGETQYF.